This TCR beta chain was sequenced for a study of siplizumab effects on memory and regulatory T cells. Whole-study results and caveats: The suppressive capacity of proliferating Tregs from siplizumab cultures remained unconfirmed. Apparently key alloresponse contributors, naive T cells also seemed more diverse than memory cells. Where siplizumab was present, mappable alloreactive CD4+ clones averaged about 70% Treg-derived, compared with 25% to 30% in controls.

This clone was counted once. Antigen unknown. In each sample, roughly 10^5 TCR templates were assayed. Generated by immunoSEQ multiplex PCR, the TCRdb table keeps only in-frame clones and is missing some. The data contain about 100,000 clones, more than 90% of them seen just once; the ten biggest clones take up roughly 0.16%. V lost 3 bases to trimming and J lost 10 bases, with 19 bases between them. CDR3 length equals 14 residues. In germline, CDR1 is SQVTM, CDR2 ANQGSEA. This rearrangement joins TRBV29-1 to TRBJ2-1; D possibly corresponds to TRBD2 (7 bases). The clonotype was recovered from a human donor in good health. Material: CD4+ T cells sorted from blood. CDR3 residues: CSVDQRGAGREQFF. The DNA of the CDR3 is TGCAGCGTTGATCAACGGGGGGCCGGGAGGGAGCAGTTCTTC.